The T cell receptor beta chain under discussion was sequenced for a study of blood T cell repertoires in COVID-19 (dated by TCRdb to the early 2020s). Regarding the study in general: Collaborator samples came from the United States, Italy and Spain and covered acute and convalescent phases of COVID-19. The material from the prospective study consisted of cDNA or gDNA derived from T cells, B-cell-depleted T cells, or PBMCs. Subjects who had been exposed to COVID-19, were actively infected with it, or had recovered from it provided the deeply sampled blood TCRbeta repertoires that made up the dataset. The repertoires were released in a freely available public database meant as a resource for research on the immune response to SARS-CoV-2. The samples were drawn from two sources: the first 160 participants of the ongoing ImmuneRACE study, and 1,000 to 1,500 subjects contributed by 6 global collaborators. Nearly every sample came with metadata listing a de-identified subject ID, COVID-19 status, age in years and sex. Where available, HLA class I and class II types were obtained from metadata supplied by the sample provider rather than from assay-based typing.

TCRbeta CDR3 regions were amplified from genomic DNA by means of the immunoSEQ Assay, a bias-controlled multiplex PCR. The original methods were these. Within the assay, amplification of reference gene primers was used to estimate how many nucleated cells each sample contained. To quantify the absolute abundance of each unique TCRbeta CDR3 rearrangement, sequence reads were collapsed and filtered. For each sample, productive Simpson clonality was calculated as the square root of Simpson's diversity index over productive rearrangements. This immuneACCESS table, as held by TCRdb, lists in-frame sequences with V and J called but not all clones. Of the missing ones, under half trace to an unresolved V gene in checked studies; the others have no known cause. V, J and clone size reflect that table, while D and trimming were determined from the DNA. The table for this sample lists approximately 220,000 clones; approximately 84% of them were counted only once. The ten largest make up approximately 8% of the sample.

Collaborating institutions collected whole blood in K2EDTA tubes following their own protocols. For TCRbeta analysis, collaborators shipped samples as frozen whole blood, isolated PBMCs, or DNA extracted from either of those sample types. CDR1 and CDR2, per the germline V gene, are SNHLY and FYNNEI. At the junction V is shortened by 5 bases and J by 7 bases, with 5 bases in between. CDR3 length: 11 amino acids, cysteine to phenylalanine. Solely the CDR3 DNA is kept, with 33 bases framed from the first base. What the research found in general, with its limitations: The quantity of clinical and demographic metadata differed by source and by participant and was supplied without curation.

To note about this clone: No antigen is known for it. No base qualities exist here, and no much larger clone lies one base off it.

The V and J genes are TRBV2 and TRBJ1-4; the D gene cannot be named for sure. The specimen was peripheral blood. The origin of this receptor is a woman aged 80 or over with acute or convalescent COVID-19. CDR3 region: CASSPREKLFF. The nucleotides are TGTGCCAGCAGTCCCCGTGAAAAACTGTTTTTT.